The 4 T cell receptor beta chains in this list originate from one sample, sequenced in a study of early T cells in non-severe SARS-CoV-2 infection. MiXCR, applied by TCRdb to the 5' RACE reads, yields one record per CDR3 protein. This table holds roughly 40,000 distinct CDR3 sequences, approximately 12% found once. Material: whole blood. These receptors were taken from an adult who was a healthcare worker with PCR-confirmed SARS-CoV-2 infection or an uninfected control (not recorded which).

This clonotype came up many times. The chain couples TRBV6-2 or TRBV6-3 to TRBJ1-3; D not resolved. Looked up from germline, CDR1 is MNHEY and CDR2 is SVGEGT. This CDR3 contains 14 residues. V shed 2 bases and J shed 7 bases, with 12 bases lying between them. The CDR3 sequence is CASSYRTVWNTIYF. In nucleotides, the CDR3 is TGTGCCAGCAGTTACCGGACCGTGTGGAACACCATATATTTT.

The chain couples TRBV12-3 or TRBV12-4 to TRBJ2-7; D is ambiguous. V was trimmed by 5 bases and J by 5 bases, leaving 16 bases between them. The length of the CDR3 is 14 residues. The CDR3 loop is CASSPQWSEDEQYF. CDR3 sequence (DNA): TGTGCCAGCAGTCCACAGTGGAGTGAGGACGAGCAGTACTTC.

This clonotype was counted between two and nine times. The CDR3 coding sequence is TGCAGTGCTAGAGATTTGGGCGGATCGACTAGCGGAAGCTCCTACAATGAGCAGTTCTTC. It translates to CSARDLGGSTSGSSYNEQFF. The V gene is TRBV20-1, the J gene TRBJ2-1, with 9 positions matching TRBD2. Germline V lookup: CDR1 DFQATT, CDR2 SNEGSKA (reference sequence). Trimming took 0 bases from V and 0 from J; bases not matched to a gene: 15. This CDR3 comprises 20 residues.

There are many counts of this clonotype. The chain links TRBV27 to TRBJ1-2; D gene unclear. The germline V gene has CDR1 MNHEY and CDR2 SMNVEV (reference sequence). Trimming removed 3 bases from V and 4 bases from J, with 9 bases in between. The CDR3 loop spans 13 amino acids. CDR3 DNA sequence: TGTGCCAGCAGTTTGGTCGCAGGCTATGGCTACACCTTC. Its protein product is CASSLVAGYGYTF.